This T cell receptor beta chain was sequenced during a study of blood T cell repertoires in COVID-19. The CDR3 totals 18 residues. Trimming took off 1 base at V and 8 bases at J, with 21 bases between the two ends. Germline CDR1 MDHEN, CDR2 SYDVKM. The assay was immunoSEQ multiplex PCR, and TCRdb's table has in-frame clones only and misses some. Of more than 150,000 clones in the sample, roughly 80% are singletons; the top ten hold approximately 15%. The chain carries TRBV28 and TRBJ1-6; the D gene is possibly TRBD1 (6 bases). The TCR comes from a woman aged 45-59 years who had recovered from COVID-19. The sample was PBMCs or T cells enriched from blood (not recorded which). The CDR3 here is CASSLYPGQRGTDSPLHF. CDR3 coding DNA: TGTGCCAGCAGTTTATACCCAGGACAGAGGGGGACGGATTCACCCCTCCACTTT.